This T cell receptor (beta chain) derives from a study of T cell responses to AZD1222 COVID-19 vaccine. Study results and caveats: Regions 160-218 and 743-854 held dominance among vaccine-associated CD4 TCRs, which spanned spike. Seropositive AZD1222 recipients at baseline numbered only 6 or 7. Spike-specific TCR breadth and depth rose after two AZD1222 doses.

It was second doses at about 4 or about 12 weeks that were pooled. TCRdb's table, derived via immunoSEQ multiplex PCR, lists solely in-frame clones and lacks some. Of about 200,000 clones in the sample, 90% to 95% are singletons; the top ten hold approximately 1%. The CDR3 runs to 15 residues. V lost 0 bases to trimming and J lost 4 bases, with 13 bases between them. CDR1 SGDLS and CDR2 YYNGEE come from the germline V gene. In the case of this clone: The antigen remains undetermined.

The sequencing here drew on peripheral blood, taken 28 days after the second AZD1222 dose. This receptor was taken from an adult who received the AZD1222 COVID-19 vaccine. V gene TRBV9 combines with J gene TRBJ1-1; D uncertain. The DNA of the CDR3 is TGTGCCAGCAGCGTAGACCCCGGGATGGGCACTGAAGCTTTCTTT. As protein: CASSVDPGMGTEAFF.